In its sample, the clone carrying this T cell receptor (beta chain) was seen a few times. The antigen is not known. The sample originates from a study of T-cell memory formation after mild COVID-19. About the study: TCR clusters showed largely donor specificity. General observations from the study: Of the contracting clones, CD4+ ones lay mainly in CM and EM, and CD8+ ones in EMRA. CD4/CD8 balance characterized clones contracting day 15 to 85, and CD4+ skew characterized later expanders. SARS-CoV-2 specificity was not confirmed for second-wave clones peaking on day 37.

Germline V gene sequence: CDR1 SGHTA, CDR2 FQGTGA. Trimming removed 6 bases at V and 9 bases at J, with 15 bases between. The CDR3 is made up of 14 amino acids. TCRdb itself ran the 5' RACE reads through MiXCR, one entry per CDR3 protein. The sample includes about 410,000 distinct CDR3 sequences, about 25% seen only once; the top ten take roughly 13%. The clonotype originates from an adult woman who had mild COVID-19 (a few samples of this study predate the infection). Cell type and time point are not known. V and J are TRBV7-3 and TRBJ1-6; D not certain. The sequencing sample was made of PBMCs or a T cell subset sorted from them (not recorded which). CDR3: CASSPTGAFSPLHF. CDR3 bases: TGTGCCAGCAGTCCCACGGGCGCCTTTTCACCCCTCCACTTT.